The following is a T cell receptor beta chain sequence with its context. The antigen remains undetermined. TCRdb called the 5' RACE reads again in MiXCR, with one record for every CDR3 protein. The sample holds approximately 52,000 distinct CDR3 sequences; around 8% are singletons and the top ten take approximately 9.8%. This entry comes from a study of early T cells in non-severe SARS-CoV-2 infection. Study context: From unsorted whole blood, bulk RNA was sequenced, and the chains remained unpaired.

Study results and limitations: Missing private and CD4 specificities, VDJdb matching favored anti-spike CD8 responses.

The sequence was collected from an adult who was a healthcare worker with PCR-confirmed SARS-CoV-2 infection or an uninfected control (not recorded which). Sequencing was carried out using whole blood.

CDR3 nucleotides: TGTGCCAGCAGCCAGAGGTCTTTTTTGAACACTGAAGCTTTCTTT. This codes for CASSQRSFLNTEAFF. The V and J genes are TRBV14 and TRBJ1-1; D uncertain. The germline V and J ends were trimmed by 3 bases and 0 bases, with 11 bases remaining between them. Germline-derived CDR1 and CDR2 are SGHDN and FVKESK. This CDR3 contains 15 residues.